The sequence of this T cell receptor (beta chain) was determined in a study of T cells in Graves' hyperthyroidism and ophthalmopathy. Study-wide points: Blood also held most thyroid clonotypes expanded beyond 0.001. Classification by a 13 V-J model distinguished ophthalmopathy from stable hyperthyroidism.

Hyperthyroidism of Graves' type that showed no ophthalmopathy progression within 18 months was stable. Concerning this clonotype itself: The antigen is unknown.

Between the trimmed V and J ends, which lost 4 bases and 12 bases, there was a span of 15 bases. From germline, CDR1 is SGHAT and CDR2 FQNNGV. The length of the CDR3 is 12 residues. Amplification of TCR beta CDR3 regions used RNA as the template. With the HTBI primer set, the TCR CDR3 went through a first round of RT-PCR. TCRdb reanalysed the multiplex PCR reads using MiXCR and keeps one entry per CDR3 protein. Of approximately 870,000 distinct CDR3 sequences in the sample, over 35% were seen once. The chain couples TRBV11-2 to TRBJ1-1; maybe TRBD1 (6 bases). What was sequenced was blood. This clonotype was obtained from a man aged 18 to 29 with Graves' hyperthyroidism. The CDR3 reads CASSSGSRGTFF. The DNA of the CDR3 is TGTGCCAGCAGCTCAGGCTCCAGGGGAACTTTCTTT.